This T cell receptor beta chain was profiled in a study of identical twins (dated by TCRdb to 2016 to 2017). Some background on the complete study: TCR alpha and beta repertoires from monozygotic twins, unrelated adults of various ages and cord blood were deep-sequenced to test whether fetal clonotypes persist. To rule out contamination, replicate twin experiments were performed at different times with different library preparation protocols. The paper as a whole reports these results and caveats: Invariant T cells such as MAIT and iNKT could partly confound zero-insertion analyses, although diverse VJ usage argued against such confounding for most clonotypes. Compared with coincidental sharing between unrelated individuals, out-of-frame TCR alpha sequences shared between twins had an excess of sequences with low generation probability. Conclusions relied on cross-sectional statistical analysis, since the same donors could not be followed over many years. In monozygotic twins, out-of-frame TCR alpha sharing was systematically underestimated by recombination models, although the models agreed with sharing between unrelated individuals. Abundant cord blood beta clonotypes had fewer insertions, young adult naive repertoires showed a similar but weaker trend, and memory repertoires showed no such trend. A weaker excess of twin sharing was found in beta out-of-frame sequences because the signal-to-noise ratio was lowered by fewer shared sequences.

All donors were healthy Caucasians. The twin cohort comprised three pairs of female monozygotic twins, all aged about 18 to 30 years. The RNA used for TCR libraries was isolated from peripheral blood mononuclear cells. Ends trimmed: V by 0 bases, J by 6 bases; bases unmatched to a gene: 5. The CDR3 holds 14 amino acids from the cysteine to the phenylalanine. CDR3 DNA only is kept here, 42 bases in frame from base 1. Looking up the germline V gene yields CDR1 SGHRS and CDR2 YFSETQ. About this clonotype itself: Which antigen it targets is not known. Base-call qualities are not available, and no considerably larger clone is one nucleotide away.

The receptor library was made with 5' RACE. Sequencer: Illumina HiSeq 2000. A universal primer binding site was introduced by template switching, and a unique molecular identifier was present in the final cDNA, enabling accurate counting of TCR cDNA molecules. Specific primers in the conserved constant-segment region were used to synthesize first-strand cDNA for TCR alpha and beta chains. To control for contamination, each cDNA library was double barcoded with a SMART-Mk sample barcode plus Illumina barcodes. TruSeq adapter sequences and Illumina sample barcodes were added in two successive PCR steps. The Illumina HiSeq platform was used with custom primers to sequence TCR alpha and beta cDNA libraries. As for how the authors treated the data: MiGEC processed the raw reads to extract unique molecular identifiers, while MiXCR was used to determine the CDR3 positions. For each individual, recombination models were inferred using an EM algorithm with the repgenHMM and IGoR tools. The analysis of shared clonotypes was done with the tcR package in R, with sharing normalized by the product of cloneset sizes. Out-of-frame nonproductive sequences were analyzed to study raw recombination free of thymic and clonal selection effects. Using fastp at Q25 and MiXCR, TCRdb reprocessed the public reads and kept productive beta chains. Rows merge per CDR3 protein into single entries with the most common DNA and genes. The V and J calls and clone size are TCRdb's, not the authors'. The sample table records under 900,000 distinct CDR3 sequences; 15% to 20% of these occur just once. The top ten clones comprise about an eighth of the sample.

This sample was also put to use in a study of T cells expressing NK-cell markers. As the second publication notes: Three sorted T-cell subsets (CD3+CD56+NKG2C+, CD3+CD56+NKG2C- and CD3+CD56-NKG2C+) from several donors had their TCR beta-chain repertoires profiled. Of the eight sequenced donors, seven were found to be HCMV-seropositive and one was found to be HCMV-seronegative. In several experiments an anti-gammadeltaTCR antibody was added to restrict sorting to alphabetaTCR-expressing T cells. In more than five donors, the dominant CD3+CD56+NKG2C+ clonotypes were found to rank among the top 10 CD8+ clonotypes and to make up about 1.0-8% of CD8+ T cells. Those dominant clonotypes were again the most abundant among CD3+CD56-NKG2C+ cells in a few donors, at roughly 25-60.1%. Whether the expanded NKG2C-expressing T cell clones were specific for HCMV antigens remained unclear. The eight sequenced donors were randomly selected healthy volunteers, three men and five women. A commercial ELISA kit detecting HCMV-specific IgG in serum was used to determine HCMV serostatus. For several donors, bulk peripheral blood T-cell repertoires were also sequenced from unsorted PBMC. MIGEC handled demultiplexing of the reads and grouping by UMI, while MiTCR was used to assemble and quantify clonotypes. To exclude erroneous sequences, only TCR cDNA sequences supported by at least two reads were retained. The tcR package was used for downstream repertoire analysis, and clonotypes were matched across fractions by CDR3 nucleotide sequence plus V segment. Antigen specificity was annotated against VDJdb with VDJmatch, allowing one amino acid substitution in CDR3.

Sequencing was done on a sample of PBMCs. This sequence uses TRBV5-1 and TRBJ2-5; 7 middle bases align to TRBD2. The sequence came from a woman in her late teens or twenties in good health. The CDR3 corresponds to CASSLEGGRKTQYF. The sequence in DNA is TGCGCCAGCAGCTTGGAGGGAGGGCGAAAGACCCAGTACTTC.